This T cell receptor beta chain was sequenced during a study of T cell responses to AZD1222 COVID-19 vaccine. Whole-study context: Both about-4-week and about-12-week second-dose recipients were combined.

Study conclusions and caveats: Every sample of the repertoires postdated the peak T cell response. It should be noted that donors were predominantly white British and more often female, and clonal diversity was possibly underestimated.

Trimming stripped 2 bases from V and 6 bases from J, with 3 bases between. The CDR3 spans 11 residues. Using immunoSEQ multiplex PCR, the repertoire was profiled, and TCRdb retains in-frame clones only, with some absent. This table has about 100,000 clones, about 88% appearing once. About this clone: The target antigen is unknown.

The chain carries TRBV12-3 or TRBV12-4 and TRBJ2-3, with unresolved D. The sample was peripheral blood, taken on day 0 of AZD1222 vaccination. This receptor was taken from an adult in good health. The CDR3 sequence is CASSLRDTQYF. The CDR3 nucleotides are TGTGCCAGCAGTTTACGGGATACGCAGTATTTT.